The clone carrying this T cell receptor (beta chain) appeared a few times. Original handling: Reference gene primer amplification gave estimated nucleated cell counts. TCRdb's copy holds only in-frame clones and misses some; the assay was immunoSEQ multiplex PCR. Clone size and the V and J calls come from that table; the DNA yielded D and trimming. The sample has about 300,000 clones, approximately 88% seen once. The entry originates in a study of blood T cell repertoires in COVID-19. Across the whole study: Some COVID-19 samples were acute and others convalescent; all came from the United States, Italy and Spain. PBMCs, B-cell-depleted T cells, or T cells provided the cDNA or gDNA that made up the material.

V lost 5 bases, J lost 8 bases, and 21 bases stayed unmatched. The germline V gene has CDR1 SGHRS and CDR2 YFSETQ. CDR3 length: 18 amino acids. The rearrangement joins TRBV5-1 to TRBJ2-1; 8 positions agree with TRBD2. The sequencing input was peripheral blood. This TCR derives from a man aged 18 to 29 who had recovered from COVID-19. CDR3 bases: TGCGCCAGCAGTGATCCGTCGGGACTAGGCAGTCGAGAAGATGAGCAGTTCTTC. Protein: CASSDPSGLGSREDEQFF.